Presented here are 6 T cell receptor beta chains from one specimen sequenced in a study of blood T cell repertoires in COVID-19 (dated by TCRdb to about 2020). Receptor libraries were prepared by the immunoSEQ multiplex PCR assay. The source is immuneACCESS, and TCRdb retained only in-frame sequences with V and J called. Part of the clones is not carried over; for the studies checked, unresolved V genes explain less than half of this, and the remainder is unexplained. The sample records about 250,000 clones, around 82% of which are singletons. The ten largest account for 3% to 4.5% of the sample. What was sequenced was PBMCs or T cells enriched from blood (not recorded which). Every receptor here comes from a woman aged 40 to 55 who had been exposed to COVID-19.

This chain joins TRBV28 and TRBJ2-7; a weak D match, TRBD1 (5 bases). V lost 6 bases to trimming and J lost 2 bases, with 8 bases between them. CDR3 length: 12 residues. CDR1 and CDR2 from the germline V gene are MDHEN and SYDVKM. The DNA for the CDR3 is TGTGCCAGCAGGACAGAACCCTACGAGCAGTACTTC. Translating gives CASRTEPYEQYF.

The chain combines TRBV4-3 with TRBJ1-6; D might be TRBD1 (6 bases). Germline CDR1 LGHNA, CDR2 YSLEER. With 3 bases removed from V and 7 bases from J, the gap between germline ends came to 13 bases. The CDR3 is 15 amino acids. CDR3 residues: CASSHLAGANSPLHF. The CDR3 region has the DNA TGCGCCAGCAGCCACCTCGCAGGGGCCAATTCACCCCTCCACTTT.

This chain uses TRBV2 with TRBJ2-1; 9 bases match TRBD1. The CDR3 is 15 residues long. Per the germline V gene, CDR1 is SNHLY and CDR2 is FYNNEI. The CDR3 DNA reads TGTGCAACCTCCTCGGGACAGGGTATAGGCAATGAGCAGTTCTTC. Translation gives CATSSGQGIGNEQFF.

V usage is TRBV5-1 and J usage is TRBJ1-3; no definite D call. Trimming took off 0 bases at V and 4 bases at J, with 8 bases between the two ends. Per the germline V gene, CDR1 is SGHRS and CDR2 is YFSETQ. This CDR3 is 14 amino acids long. The CDR3: CASSLGDLGNTIYF. The CDR3 bases are TGCGCCAGCAGCTTGGGAGACTTAGGAAACACCATATATTTT.

The CDR3 DNA follows: TGTGCCAGCAGTGAATCGGGGGAAGGCGGCTACACCTTC. Its translation is CASSESGEGGYTF. This chain connects TRBV2 to TRBJ1-2, with a weak D call TRBD1 (5 bases). CDR1 is SNHLY and CDR2 is FYNNEI in the germline V gene. The CDR3 has 13 amino acids. Trimming removed 2 bases from V and 8 bases from J, with 12 bases in between. Supplemented by reference TRBV2 and TRBJ1-2, the full variable domain reads EPEVTQTPSHQVTQMGQEVILRCVPISNHLYFYWYRQILGQKVEFLVSFYNNEISEKSEIFDDQFSVERPDGSNFTLKIRSTKLEDSAMYFCASSESGEGGYTFGSGTRLTVV.

The rearrangement uses TRBV6-1 and TRBJ2-1; the match to TRBD1 covers 11 bases. The CDR3 has 16 amino acids. Trimming cost V 2 bases and J 5 bases; bases outside gene matches: 5. Germline loops: CDR1 MNHNS, CDR2 SASEGT. The CDR3 DNA follows: TGTGCCAGCAGTGAACCCGGACAGGGGGCTCACAATGAGCAGTTCTTC. Its protein product is CASSEPGQGAHNEQFF.